The 25 T cell receptor beta chains below all came from one sample that was sequenced in a study of T cells after yellow fever vaccination. TCRdb used MiXCR to reprocess the 5' RACE reads, holding one entry per CDR3 protein. The sample holds roughly 320,000 distinct CDR3 sequences, around 11% seen once. Sequenced here: CD4+ T cells sorted from PBMCs, sampled 45 days after the yellow fever booster vaccination. These TCRs come from a man between 18 and 35 years old who received the YFV17D yellow fever vaccine.

This clonotype came up a few times. The gene calls are TRBV9 and TRBJ2-3; D remains ambiguous. Germline-derived CDR1 and CDR2 are SGDLS and YYNGEE. The CDR3 is 14 amino acids. Trimming cost V 4 bases and J 6 bases, with 15 bases left between them. In nucleotides, the CDR3 is TGTGCCAGCAGCCCAGGTCTTGACCGGGATACGCAGTATTTT. It is translated as CASSPGLDRDTQYF.

This clonotype appeared a few times. The rearrangement links TRBV29-1 to TRBJ2-1; D is undetermined. This CDR3 comprises 14 residues. Trimming left V 4 bases short and J 4 bases short, with 14 bases between. Germline assignment: CDR1 SQVTM and CDR2 ANQGSEA. Here the CDR3 DNA reads TGCAGCGTTGTCGACGCCAGCCAGTACAATGAGCAGTTCTTC. Amino acids: CSVVDASQYNEQFF.

This clonotype was observed a few times. The chain is built from TRBV4-1 and TRBJ2-4; 7 bases match TRBD2. Germline V gives CDR1 MGHRA, CDR2 YSYEKL. V trimming: 1 base; J trimming: 7 bases; junction bases outside the gene matches: 7. The CDR3 has 15 residues. CDR3 bases: TGCGCCAGCAGCCAAGTTCCAGCGGGGCGGAACATTCAGTACTTC. It is translated as CASSQVPAGRNIQYF.

This clonotype was counted only a few times. The rearrangement uses TRBV5-1 and TRBJ2-1, with 9 nucleotides matching TRBD1. The CDR3 sequence is 13 residues long. The ends lost 4 bases at V and 4 bases at J; junction bases unmatched: 0. Germline values: CDR1 SGHRS, CDR2 YFSETQ. In nucleotides, the CDR3 is TGCGCCAGCAGCGGACAGGGGTACAATGAGCAGTTCTTC. Its protein product is CASSGQGYNEQFF.

Ten or more counts support this clonotype. The chain links TRBV20-1 to TRBJ2-1; D is possibly TRBD1 or TRBD2 (6 bases each). This CDR3 has 12 residues. Germline CDR1 and CDR2: DFQATT and SNEGSKA (reference sequence). Trimming took 6 bases from V and 8 from J, leaving 14 bases between them. CDR3 loop: CSARLGGDEQFF. Written as DNA, the CDR3 is TGCAGTGCCAGACTGGGGGGCGATGAGCAGTTCTTC.

This clonotype has a handful of counts. The chain links TRBV20-1 to TRBJ2-5, with D perhaps assigned TRBD1 or TRBD2 (5 bases each). The germline V gene has CDR1 DFQATT and CDR2 SNEGSKA (reference sequence). Trimming left V 1 base short and J 5 bases short, with 17 bases between. This CDR3 is built from 15 residues. The CDR3 DNA reads TGCAGTGCTAGAGCGCCCAGGGAGAACTCGGAGACCCAGTACTTC. This gives the protein CSARAPRENSETQYF.

The chain is built from TRBV6-2 or TRBV6-3 and TRBJ2-2; D is possibly TRBD1 (6 bases). The CDR3 is 16 residues long. CDR1 MNHEY and CDR2 SVGEGT come from the germline V gene. Trimming removed 6 bases at V and 5 bases at J, with 19 bases between. CDR3 nucleotides: TGTGCCAGCAGGGACCGATTGGGGGCTCCTACCGGGGAGCTGTTTTTT. Translated, it gives CASRDRLGAPTGELFF.

In its sample, this clonotype was seen a few times. This chain joins TRBV6-2 or TRBV6-3 and TRBJ1-5; tentatively, D is TRBD1 (6 bases). CDR1 is MNHEY and CDR2 is SVGEGT in the germline V gene. The germline V and J ends were trimmed by 4 bases and 5 bases, with 24 bases remaining between them. The CDR3 extends over 18 amino acids. CDR3 amino acids: CASSFNRAKGGQDQPQHF. CDR3 in DNA: TGTGCCAGCAGTTTTAACAGGGCAAAGGGGGGTCAAGATCAGCCCCAGCATTTT.

This clonotype has just a few counts. This chain links TRBV4-1 with TRBJ2-1, with a tentative D call TRBD2 (5 bases). The germline V and J ends were trimmed by 2 bases and 9 bases, with 14 bases remaining between them. CDR1 is MGHRA, CDR2 YSYEKL, per germline. This CDR3 has 14 amino acids. The DNA for the CDR3 is TGCGCCAGCAGCCAATCTAGCTACTCCAGTGAGCAGTTCTTC. Amino acids: CASSQSSYSSEQFF.

The J gene is TRBJ2-6, the V gene TRBV5-8; D remains ambiguous. V was trimmed by 4 bases and J by 11 bases, leaving 13 bases between them. The CDR3 covers 13 residues. The V gene's germline CDR1 is SGHTS and CDR2 YDEGEE. CDR3 protein: CASSPGSTHVLTF. CDR3 nucleotides: TGTGCCAGCAGCCCTGGGTCTACCCACGTCCTGACTTTC.

This clonotype was counted ten times or more. This sequence joins TRBV3-1 and TRBJ1-2; D is possibly TRBD1 (5 bases). The length of the CDR3 is 15 residues. In germline, CDR1 is LGHDT, CDR2 YNNKEL (reference sequence). The V and J ends lost 2 bases and 8 bases respectively, with 18 bases between them. In DNA, the CDR3 is TGTGCCAGCAGCCAAAGTATCCAGGGTATCTACGGCTACACCTTC. It yields the protein CASSQSIQGIYGYTF.

The chain uses TRBV2 and TRBJ2-7; no definite D call. Germline CDR1 SNHLY, CDR2 FYNNEI. The CDR3 consists of 12 residues. V shed 4 bases and J shed 0 bases, with 4 bases lying between them. CDR3 protein: CASSGNSYEQYF. The CDR3 bases are TGTGCCAGCAGTGGTAACTCCTACGAGCAGTACTTC.

The sample holds a few counts of this clonotype. V gene TRBV5-1 combines with J gene TRBJ1-5, with no clear D. The CDR3 consists of 15 residues. Germline V gives CDR1 SGHRS, CDR2 YFSETQ. Trimming stripped 4 bases from V and 0 bases from J, with 11 bases between. CDR3 bases: TGCGCCAGCAGCCCGACTCAGTATAGCAATCAGCCCCAGCATTTT. It specifies CASSPTQYSNQPQHF.

This clonotype was seen more than once but under ten times. The rearrangement uses TRBV10-3 and TRBJ2-5; maybe TRBD2 (5 bases). The CDR3 runs to 14 residues. Germline V gene sequence: CDR1 ENHRY, CDR2 SYGVKD. V lost 3 bases to trimming and J lost 5 bases, with 13 bases between them. The CDR3 spells CAISDSSGYETQYF. CDR3 nucleotide sequence: TGTGCCATCAGTGACTCCTCGGGGTATGAGACCCAGTACTTC.

J is TRBJ2-5 and V is TRBV4-1; 8 bases line up with TRBD1. The CDR3 sequence is 13 residues long. Losses at the gene ends were 11 bases for V and 11 bases for J; bases not matched to a gene: 16. Looked up from germline, CDR1 is MGHRA and CDR2 is YSYEKL. The CDR3 region is CASGLGGQGGQYF. CDR3 DNA sequence: TGCGCCTCTGGCCTGGGAGGACAGGGAGGTCAGTACTTC.

This clonotype showed up many times. This chain uses TRBV12-3 or TRBV12-4 with TRBJ1-5, with D perhaps matching TRBD1 (6 bases). V lost 7 bases and J 5 bases, leaving 21 bases between the germline ends. The CDR3 is 16 amino acids. The CDR3 DNA sequence: TGTGCCAGCACTATGGGTAGGGGGAGGAGGTATCAGCCCCAGCATTTT. This codes for CASTMGRGRRYQPQHF.

The chain couples TRBV7-9 to TRBJ2-5; D unresolved. This CDR3 is built from 15 residues. Germline V CDR1 and CDR2: SEHNR, FQNEAQ (reference sequence). Trimming cost V 3 bases and J 5 bases, with 16 bases left between them. The CDR3 DNA is TGTGCCAGCAGCTTTGGAAGGTCTATGCACGAGACCCAGTACTTC. Amino acids: CASSFGRSMHETQYF.

In this sample, this clonotype turned up a few times. The V and J genes are TRBV29-1 and TRBJ2-5; TRBD1 aligns across 8 bases. The ends lost 6 bases at V and 0 bases at J; junction bases unmatched: 9. The CDR3 totals 15 residues. Germline assignment: CDR1 SQVTM and CDR2 ANQGSEA. CDR3 nucleotide sequence: TGCAGCGTCGCCCGGGACAGGCAGTACCAAGAGACCCAGTACTTC. Protein sequence: CSVARDRQYQETQYF.

This clonotype has a count of ten or more. This sequence joins TRBV7-2 and TRBJ2-2, with 7 bases that match TRBD1. The CDR3 contains 15 residues. Germline V gives CDR1 SGHTA, CDR2 FQGNSA. Trimming at V came to 8 bases and at J to 3 bases, leaving 9 bases not matched to a gene. The CDR3 DNA reads TGTGCCAGCCAAGCAAACAGGGGATACACCGGGGAGCTGTTTTTT. It encodes CASQANRGYTGELFF.

This chain joins TRBV6-6 and TRBJ1-5, with D maybe TRBD1 (6 bases). The CDR3 covers 15 residues. Germline CDR1 is MNHNY and CDR2 is SVGAGI (reference sequence). V lost 8 bases, J lost 7 bases, and 21 bases lay in between. The chain's CDR3 is CASRSLTGQGQPQHF. CDR3 in DNA: TGTGCCAGCCGAAGCCTTACAGGTCAGGGGCAGCCCCAGCATTTT.

The V gene is TRBV6-6, the J gene TRBJ1-2; TRBD1 is a possible D gene (6 bases). The V gene's germline CDR1 is MNHNY and CDR2 SVGAGI (reference sequence). Trimming pared 5 bases from V and 8 bases from J, leaving 12 bases between. The CDR3 consists of 12 residues. CDR3 sequence: CASSLQGWGYTF. The CDR3 DNA reads as TGTGCCAGCAGTCTACAGGGATGGGGCTACACCTTC.

The CDR3 here is CASSSQEYGYTF. For the CDR3, the DNA is TGTGCCAGCAGTTCTCAGGAGTATGGCTACACCTTC. V is TRBV6-6 and J is TRBJ1-2; D not resolved. The V end lost 4 bases, the J end lost 5 bases, and 8 bases lay between the germline ends. Germline-derived CDR1 and CDR2 are MNHNY and SVGAGI (reference sequence). The CDR3 is made up of 12 amino acids.

The rearrangement joins TRBV29-1 to TRBJ1-2; tentative D call: TRBD1 (6 bases). CDR3 length equals 12 residues. V was clipped by 6 bases and J by 3 bases, with 11 bases between them. The V gene's germline CDR1 is SQVTM and CDR2 ANQGSEA. DNA of the CDR3: TGCAGCGTGCCGACAGGCTACTATGGCTACACCTTC. It encodes CSVPTGYYGYTF.

This sequence joins TRBV6-2 or TRBV6-3 and TRBJ1-2; D is unclear. V lost 8 bases and J 2 bases, leaving 15 bases between the germline ends. Germline V gives CDR1 MNHEY, CDR2 SVGEGT. This CDR3 has 14 residues. The chain's CDR3 is CASQVGRINYGYTF. For the CDR3, the DNA is TGTGCCAGCCAGGTGGGCAGAATCAACTATGGCTACACCTTC.

In DNA form, the CDR3 reads TGTGCCAGCAGCCAAGTCCGAGGAATCCGCTACACCTTC. Residues: CASSQVRGIRYTF. The rearrangement uses TRBV14 and TRBJ1-2, with D unresolved. The V gene's germline CDR1 is SGHDN and CDR2 FVKESK. CDR3 length: 13 amino acids. Trimming left V 1 base short and J 9 bases short, with 12 bases between.